This T cell receptor (beta chain) was identified in a study of response to subunit inactivated influenza vaccine. General study results and limits: Authors suggested few new T cells are recruited by each seasonal influenza vaccination.

Many counts were recorded for this clonotype. Its cognate antigen is unknown. Trimming removed 4 bases at V and 1 base at J, with 13 bases between. This CDR3 comprises 14 residues. The germline V gene has CDR1 DFQATT and CDR2 SNEGSKA (reference sequence). A single record per CDR3 protein comes from TCRdb applying MiXCR to the RT-PCR reads. The top ten hold about a tenth of the sample, which has about 800,000 distinct CDR3 sequences, 21% seen once. The gene calls are TRBV20-1 and TRBJ1-1, with D hard to call. The sequenced sample was PBMCs from blood, obtained about 5 days after vaccination. This receptor was obtained from a man aged 45-65 years who received an inactivated influenza vaccine. As DNA, the CDR3 is TGCAGTGCTAAACTGCCAATGGAGAACACTGAAGCTTTCTTT. Protein sequence: CSAKLPMENTEAFF.